The clone carrying this T cell receptor beta chain was counted once. Its antigen is not known. The germline CDR1 and CDR2 sequences are SGHDT and YYEEEE. The CDR3 runs 13 residues. V was pared by 3 bases and J by 7 bases, with 13 bases between. Anti-CD3/anti-CD28 beads served as a nonspecific positive control stimulus. Responding CD4+ T cells were sorted by upregulation of both CD40 ligand and CD69. This sample stems from a study of persistence of HIV-infected CD4 T cells. Study as a whole: Suppressive ART had lasted a median of about 8 years.

The immunoSEQ assay was version 4, run in survey mode. Method: immunoSEQ multiplex PCR; TCRdb's copy keeps in-frame clones and lacks some. The sample holds approximately 46,000 clones; about nine tenths are singletons and the top ten take 2.5% to 4%. Whole-study findings and limits: The rare CMV-responding cells with HIV-1 proviruses were not separately TCR-sequenced. Antigen-responding cells were enriched for degenerate expanded CDR3beta sequences. Compared with CD3/CD28-stimulated cells, CMV- and Gag-responding cells showed lower TCRbeta richness.

Sequenced here: CD4+ T cells sorted from PBMCs after approximately 19-hour stimulation, sampled from a patient who received antiretroviral therapy. The chain couples TRBV5-6 to TRBJ1-1; D unresolved. The TCR comes from an adult woman with HIV who was CMV-seropositive. The CDR3 here is CASSWAAELEAFF. CDR3 sequence (DNA): TGTGCCAGCAGCTGGGCAGCGGAACTTGAAGCTTTCTTT.